The sequence of this TCR beta chain was determined in a study of OX40 agonist ivuxolimab in advanced cancers. The overall study: A male proportion of about 86% was recorded, with mean age approximately 60 years and range about 23 to 90. Enrollees could have had prior anti-PD-1, anti-PD-L1 or anti-CTLA-4 therapy, which about 42% had received.

With regard to this clone: Its antigen is as yet unknown.

Points from the study as a whole: Among the least clonally expanded were partial responders at 0.1-3.0 mg/kg.

V shed 5 bases, J shed 0 bases, and the junction held 15 bases outside the gene matches. CDR3 length: 18 residues. Germline CDR1 and CDR2: GTSNPN and SVGIG (reference sequence). Generated by immunoSEQ multiplex PCR, the TCRdb table keeps only in-frame clones and is missing some. The table includes over 55,000 clones, about 83% detected once. The sample here was CD4+ or CD8+ T cells sorted from blood, taken in a trial of the OX40 agonist ivuxolimab. The chain recombines TRBV30 with TRBJ1-3, with 8 bases matching TRBD1. This clonotype was sampled from an adult with an advanced solid tumor such as melanoma, head and neck, liver or kidney cancer. This CDR3 is CAWDGTGNSQISGNTIYF. The CDR3 DNA follows: TGTGCCTGGGATGGGACAGGTAACTCCCAGATCTCTGGAAACACCATATATTTT.